This passage covers 15 T cell receptor beta chains from one sample sequenced in a study of cytomegalovirus exposure and HLA in healthy donors. Amplification used 60 Vbeta primers and 13 Jbeta primers. Using immunoSEQ multiplex PCR, the repertoire was profiled, and TCRdb retains in-frame clones only, with some absent. This table has some 130,000 clones, approximately 68% appearing once. Sequencing was carried out using PBMCs. Receptor source: a man aged 25 to 40 in good health and CMV-seropositive.

V is TRBV4-1 and J is TRBJ2-2; D gene uncertain. CDR3 length equals 16 residues. Per germline, CDR1 MGHRA and CDR2 YSYEKL. V was pared by 1 base and J by 1 base, with 10 bases between. CDR3 DNA: TGCGCCAGCAGCCAAGGTCCTCTTATGAACACCGGGGAGCTGTTTTTT. It translates to CASSQGPLMNTGELFF.

The chain couples TRBV5-1 to TRBJ2-4; no firm D call. CDR3 length: 16 residues. The germline CDR1 and CDR2 sequences are SGHRS and YFSETQ. The ends were cut back, 0 bases at V and 0 bases at J, with 10 bases in the middle. The CDR3 nucleotides read TGCGCCAGCAGCTTGGACCCAGGTCTAGCCAAAAACATTCAGTACTTC. This codes for CASSLDPGLAKNIQYF.

The chain recombines TRBV11-2 with TRBJ2-6, with D maybe TRBD2 (5 bases). This CDR3 region has 16 residues. Germline V CDR1 and CDR2: SGHAT, FQNNGV. V was cut by 5 bases and J by 0 bases, with 11 bases left in between. The CDR3 bases are TGTGCCAGCAGCCCCGGACGGGACTCTGGGGCCAACGTCCTGACTTTC. This gives the protein CASSPGRDSGANVLTF. The whole variable domain, filled in from reference TRBV11-2 and TRBJ2-6, reads EAGVAQSPRYKIIEKRQSVAFWCNPISGHATLYWYQQILGQGPKLLIQFQNNGVVDDSQLPKDRFSAERLKGVDSTLKIQPAKLEDSAVYLCASSPGRDSGANVLTFGAGSRLTVL.

This clone was seen a handful of times. CDR3 DNA: TGCGCCAGCAGTTCCGGGACTAGTATTTACAATGAGCAGTTCTTC. This sequence encodes CASSSGTSIYNEQFF. This rearrangement joins TRBV5-1 to TRBJ2-1; 8 bases are shared with TRBD2. V dropped 5 bases and J dropped 4; count of bases not matched to a gene: 8. The CDR3 spans 15 residues. Germline values: CDR1 SGHRS, CDR2 YFSETQ.

This clone was found once. The germline gene is not matched at one end of the junction; a read error may be the cause. The rearrangement uses TRBV7-7 and TRBJ2-5; 9 nucleotides match TRBD2. In germline, CDR1 is SSHAT, CDR2 FNYEAQ (reference sequence). The CDR3 covers 14 residues. Here the CDR3 reads CLAGVAGGGETQYF. In DNA, the CDR3 is TGCCTCGCGGGAGTGGCGGGAGGGGGAGAGACCCAGTACTTC.

This clone has only one observation. The chain joins TRBV5-1 to TRBJ1-2; tentatively, D is TRBD1 (5 bases). Trimming shortened V by 10 bases and J by 1 base, and 17 bases separated the two germline ends. The CDR3 sequence is 14 residues long. CDR1 is SGHRS and CDR2 is YFSETQ in the germline V gene. The DNA of the CDR3 is TGCGCCCAAGGGCGGGGCCGGGGTAACTATGGCTACACCTTC. This encodes CAQGRGRGNYGYTF.

This chain connects TRBV5-6 to TRBJ1-3; 7 nucleotides match TRBD1. The CDR3 totals 15 residues. Germline loops: CDR1 SGHDT, CDR2 YYEEEE. The V segment lost 4 bases and the J segment 1 base; nucleotides outside the gene matches: 5. The DNA for the CDR3 is TGTGCCAGCAGCAGGACAGGAGGGTCTGGAAACACCATATATTTT. Translated, it gives CASSRTGGSGNTIYF.

This rearrangement joins TRBV28 to TRBJ2-7; D gene unclear. V gave up 3 bases and J gave up 3 bases, with 9 bases separating them. Germline V CDR1 and CDR2: MDHEN, SYDVKM. The CDR3 is made up of 13 amino acids. This chain's CDR3 is CASSLPPGYEQYF. CDR3 bases: TGTGCCAGCAGTTTGCCCCCAGGCTACGAGCAGTACTTC.

The chain has TRBV5-6 and TRBJ2-5, with D maybe TRBD2 (5 bases). The length of the CDR3 is 13 residues. Trimming left V 1 base short and J 5 bases short, with 9 bases between. The germline CDR1 and CDR2 sequences are SGHDT and YYEEEE. This chain's CDR3 is CASSLTGFETQYF. The CDR3 DNA sequence: TGTGCCAGCAGCTTGACGGGGTTCGAGACCCAGTACTTC.

The rearrangement joins TRBV28 to TRBJ1-1; weak D call: TRBD1 (5 bases). This CDR3 contains 12 residues. Germline CDR1 and CDR2: MDHEN and SYDVKM. The germline V and J ends were trimmed by 4 bases and 11 bases, with 14 bases remaining between them. This chain's CDR3 is CASSSSQAGAFF. As DNA, the CDR3 is TGTGCCAGCAGTTCCTCACAGGCGGGGGCTTTCTTT. Using reference TRBV28 and TRBJ1-1 for the parts outside the CDR3, the full variable domain is DVKVTQSSRYLVKRTGEKVFLECVQDMDHENMFWYRQDPGLGLRLIYFSYDVKMKEKGDIPEGYSVSREKKERFSLILESASTNQTSMYLCASSSSQAGAFFGQGTRLTVV.

This sequence joins TRBV11-2 and TRBJ2-1; 11 nucleotides match TRBD2. With 5 bases clipped from V and 4 bases from J, the junction kept 7 bases outside the gene matches. Per the germline V gene, CDR1 is SGHAT and CDR2 is FQNNGV. This CDR3 is 16 amino acids long. This CDR3 is CASSPRLAGPYNEQFF. The DNA for the CDR3 is TGTGCCAGCAGCCCACGACTAGCGGGACCATACAATGAGCAGTTCTTC.

The genes are TRBV14 and TRBJ1-1; no reliable D call. The germline CDR1 and CDR2 sequences are SGHDN and FVKESK. Between the trimmed V and J ends, which lost 2 bases and 10 bases, there was a span of 20 bases. This CDR3 has 15 residues. CDR3 DNA: TGTGCCAGCAGCCAAACGGACGTCGAACCGGAGGGAGCTTTCTTT. It encodes CASSQTDVEPEGAFF. Supplemented by reference TRBV14 and TRBJ1-1, the full variable domain reads EAGVTQFPSHSVIEKGQTVTLRCDPISGHDNLYWYRRVMGKEIKFLLHFVKESKQDESGMPNNRFLAERTGGTYSTLKVQPAELEDSGVYFCASSQTDVEPEGAFFGQGTRLTVV.

The chain joins TRBV27 to TRBJ2-7, with 9 positions matching TRBD1. V lost 6 bases, J lost 3 bases, and 6 bases stayed unmatched. Germline V lookup: CDR1 MNHEY, CDR2 SMNVEV (reference sequence). The CDR3 spans 14 residues. The CDR3 is CASSHGTGFYEQYF. The DNA of the CDR3 is TGTGCCAGCAGCCACGGGACAGGGTTCTACGAGCAGTACTTC.

The chain employs TRBV6-5 and TRBJ1-5; a possible D gene is TRBD1 (5 bases). Germline V gene lookup returns CDR1 MNHEY and CDR2 SVGAGI. Trimming removed 0 bases at V and 4 bases at J, with 10 bases between. CDR3 length: 15 amino acids. CDR3 region: CASSYSRTTNQPQHF. CDR3 bases: TGTGCCAGCAGTTACTCGAGGACAACTAATCAGCCCCAGCATTTT.

This clone came up a few times. The CDR3 region is CASSSRTSGFNEQFF. DNA for the CDR3: TGTGCCAGCAGCTCAAGGACTAGCGGGTTTAATGAGCAGTTCTTC. This chain uses TRBV5-4 with TRBJ2-1; TRBD2 agrees at 11 bases. Germline V gene data show CDR1 as SGHNT and CDR2 as YYREEE (reference sequence). CDR3 length equals 15 residues. V dropped 3 bases and J dropped 7; count of bases not matched to a gene: 6.